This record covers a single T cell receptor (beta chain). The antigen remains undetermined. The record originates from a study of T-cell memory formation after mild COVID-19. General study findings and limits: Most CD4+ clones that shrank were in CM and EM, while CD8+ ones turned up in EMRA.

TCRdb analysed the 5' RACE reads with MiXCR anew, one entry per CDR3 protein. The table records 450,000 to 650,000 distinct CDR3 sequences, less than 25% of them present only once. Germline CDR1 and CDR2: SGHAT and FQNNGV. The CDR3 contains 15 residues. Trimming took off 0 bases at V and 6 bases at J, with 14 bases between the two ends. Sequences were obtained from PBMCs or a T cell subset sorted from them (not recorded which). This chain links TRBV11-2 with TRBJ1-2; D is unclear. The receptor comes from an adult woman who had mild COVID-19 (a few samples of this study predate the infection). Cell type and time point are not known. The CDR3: CASSLDLAYGDGYTF. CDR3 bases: TGTGCCAGCAGCTTAGATCTCGCCTACGGGGATGGCTACACCTTC. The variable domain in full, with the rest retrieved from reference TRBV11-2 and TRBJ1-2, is EAGVAQSPRYKIIEKRQSVAFWCNPISGHATLYWYQQILGQGPKLLIQFQNNGVVDDSQLPKDRFSAERLKGVDSTLKIQPAKLEDSAVYLCASSLDLAYGDGYTFGSGTRLTVV.